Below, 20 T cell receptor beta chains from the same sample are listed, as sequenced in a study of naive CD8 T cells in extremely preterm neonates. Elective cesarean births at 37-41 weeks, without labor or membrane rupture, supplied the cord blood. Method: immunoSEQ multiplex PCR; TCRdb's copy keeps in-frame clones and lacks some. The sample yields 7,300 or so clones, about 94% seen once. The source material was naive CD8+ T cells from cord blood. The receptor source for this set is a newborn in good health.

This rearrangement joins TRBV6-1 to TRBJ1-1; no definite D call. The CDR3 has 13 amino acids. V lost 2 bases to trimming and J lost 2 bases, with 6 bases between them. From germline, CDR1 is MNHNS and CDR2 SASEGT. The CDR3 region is CASSEPGNTEAFF. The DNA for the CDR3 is TGTGCCAGCAGTGAACCGGGTAACACTGAAGCTTTCTTT.

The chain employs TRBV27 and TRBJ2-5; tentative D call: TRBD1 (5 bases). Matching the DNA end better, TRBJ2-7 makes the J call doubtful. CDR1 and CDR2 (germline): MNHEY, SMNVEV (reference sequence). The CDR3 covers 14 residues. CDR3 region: CASSLKGVGYEQYF. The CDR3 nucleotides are TGTGCCAGCAGTTTAAAAGGGGTAGGCTACGAGCAGTACTTC.

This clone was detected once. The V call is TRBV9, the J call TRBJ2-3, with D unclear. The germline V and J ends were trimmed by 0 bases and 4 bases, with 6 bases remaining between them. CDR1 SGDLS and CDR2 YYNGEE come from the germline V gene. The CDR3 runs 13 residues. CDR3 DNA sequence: TGTGCCAGCAGCGTAGGAGGAGCAGATACGCAGTATTTT. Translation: CASSVGGADTQYF.

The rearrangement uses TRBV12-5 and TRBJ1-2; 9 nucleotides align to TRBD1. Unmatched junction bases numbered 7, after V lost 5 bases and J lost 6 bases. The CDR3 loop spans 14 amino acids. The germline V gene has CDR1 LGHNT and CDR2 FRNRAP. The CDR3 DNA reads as TGTGCTAGTGGTACCGGGACAGGGATCGATGGCTACACCTTC. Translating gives CASGTGTGIDGYTF.

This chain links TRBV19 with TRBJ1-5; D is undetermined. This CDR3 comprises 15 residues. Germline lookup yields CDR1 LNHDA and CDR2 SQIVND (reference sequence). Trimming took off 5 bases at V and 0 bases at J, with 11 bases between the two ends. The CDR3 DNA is TGTGCCAGTAGTCCTCGGAGGCATAGCAATCAGCCCCAGCATTTT. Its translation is CASSPRRHSNQPQHF.

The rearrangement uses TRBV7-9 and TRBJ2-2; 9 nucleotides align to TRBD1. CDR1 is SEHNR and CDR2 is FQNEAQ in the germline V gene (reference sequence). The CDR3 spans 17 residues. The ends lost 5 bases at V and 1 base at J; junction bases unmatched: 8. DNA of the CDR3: TGTGCCAGCAGCCTACAGGGGGCGGGTTGGAACACCGGGGAGCTGTTTTTT. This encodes CASSLQGAGWNTGELFF. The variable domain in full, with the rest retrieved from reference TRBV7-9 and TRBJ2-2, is DTGVSQNPRHKITKRGQNVTFRCDPISEHNRLYWYRQTLGQGPEFLTYFQNEAQLEKSRLLSDRFSAERPKGSFSTLEIQRTEQGDSAMYLCASSLQGAGWNTGELFFGEGSRLTVL.

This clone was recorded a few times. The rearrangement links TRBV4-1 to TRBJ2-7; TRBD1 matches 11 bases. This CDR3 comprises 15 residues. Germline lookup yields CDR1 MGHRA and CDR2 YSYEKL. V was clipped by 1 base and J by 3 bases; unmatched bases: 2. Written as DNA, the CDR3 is TGCGCCAGCAGCCAAGCGGGGACAGGGGGCTACGAGCAGTACTTC. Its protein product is CASSQAGTGGYEQYF.

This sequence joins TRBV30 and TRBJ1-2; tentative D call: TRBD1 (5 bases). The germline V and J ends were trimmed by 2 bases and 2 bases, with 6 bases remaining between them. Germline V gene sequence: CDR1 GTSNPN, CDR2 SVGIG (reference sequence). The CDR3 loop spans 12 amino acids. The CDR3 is CAWSSGNYGYTF. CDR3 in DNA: TGTGCCTGGAGTTCAGGGAACTATGGCTACACCTTC.

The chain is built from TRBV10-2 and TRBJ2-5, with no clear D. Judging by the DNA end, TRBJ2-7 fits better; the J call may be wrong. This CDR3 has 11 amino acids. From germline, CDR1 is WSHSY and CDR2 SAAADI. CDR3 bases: TGCGCCAGCAGTGACTCCTACGAGCAGTACTTC. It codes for CASSDSYEQYF.

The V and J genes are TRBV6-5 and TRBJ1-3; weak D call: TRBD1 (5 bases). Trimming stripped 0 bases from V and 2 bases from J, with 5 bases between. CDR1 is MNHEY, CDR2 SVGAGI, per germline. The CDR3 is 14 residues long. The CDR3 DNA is TGTGCCAGCAGTTACTCGGACACTGGAAACACCATATATTTT. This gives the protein CASSYSDTGNTIYF.

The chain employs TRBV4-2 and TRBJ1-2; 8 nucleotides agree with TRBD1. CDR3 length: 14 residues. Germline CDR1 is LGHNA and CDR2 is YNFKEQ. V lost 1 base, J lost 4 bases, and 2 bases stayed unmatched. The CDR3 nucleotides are TGTGCCAGCAGCCAAGGACAGGGGAGCTATGGCTACACCTTC. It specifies CASSQGQGSYGYTF.

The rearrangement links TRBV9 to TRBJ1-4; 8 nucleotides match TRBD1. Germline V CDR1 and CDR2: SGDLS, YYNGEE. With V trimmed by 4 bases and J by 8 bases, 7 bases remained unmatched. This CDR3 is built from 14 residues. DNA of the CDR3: TGTGCCAGCAGCCCTTGGACAGGGCAAGAAAAACTGTTTTTT. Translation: CASSPWTGQEKLFF. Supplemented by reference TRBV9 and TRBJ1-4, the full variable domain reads DSGVTQTPKHLITATGQRVTLRCSPRSGDLSVYWYQQSLDQGLQFLIQYYNGEERAKGNILERFSAQQFPDLHSELNLSSLELGDSALYFCASSPWTGQEKLFFGSGTQLSVL.

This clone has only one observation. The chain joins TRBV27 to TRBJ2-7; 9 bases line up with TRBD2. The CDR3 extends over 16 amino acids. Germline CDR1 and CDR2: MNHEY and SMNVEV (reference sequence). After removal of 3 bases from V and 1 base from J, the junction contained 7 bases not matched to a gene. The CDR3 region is CASSFSASGTSYEQYF. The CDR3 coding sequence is TGTGCCAGCAGTTTTAGTGCTAGCGGGACATCCTACGAGCAGTACTTC.

CDR3 coding DNA: TGTGCCAGCAGCTTAGCGCGGACAAGGGATCAGCCCCAGCATTTT. It specifies CASSLARTRDQPQHF. The chain uses TRBV7-7 and TRBJ1-5; possibly TRBD1 for D (5 bases). Germline V lookup: CDR1 SSHAT, CDR2 FNYEAQ (reference sequence). CDR3 length equals 15 residues. V was pared by 0 bases and J by 5 bases, with 11 bases between.

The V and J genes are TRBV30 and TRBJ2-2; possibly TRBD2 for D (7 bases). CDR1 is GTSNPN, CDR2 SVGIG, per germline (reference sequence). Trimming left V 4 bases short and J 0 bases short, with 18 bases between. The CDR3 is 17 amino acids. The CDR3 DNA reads TGTGCCTGGAAGCTGGGGGGGCAGGATTCGAACACCGGGGAGCTGTTTTTT. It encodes CAWKLGGQDSNTGELFF.

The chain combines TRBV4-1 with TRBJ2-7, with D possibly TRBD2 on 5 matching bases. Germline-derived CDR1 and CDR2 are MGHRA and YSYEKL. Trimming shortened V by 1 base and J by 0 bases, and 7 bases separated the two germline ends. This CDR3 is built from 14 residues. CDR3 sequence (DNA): TGCGCCAGCAGCCAAGGGACTTTCTCCTACGAGCAGTACTTC. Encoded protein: CASSQGTFSYEQYF.

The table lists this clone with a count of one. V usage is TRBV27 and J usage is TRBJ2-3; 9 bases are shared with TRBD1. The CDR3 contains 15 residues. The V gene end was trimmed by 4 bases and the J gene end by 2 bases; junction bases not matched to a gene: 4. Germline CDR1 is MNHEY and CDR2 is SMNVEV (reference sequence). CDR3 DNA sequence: TGTGCCAGCAGTTCGAGGGACAGGGCCACAGATACGCAGTATTTT. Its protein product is CASSSRDRATDTQYF.

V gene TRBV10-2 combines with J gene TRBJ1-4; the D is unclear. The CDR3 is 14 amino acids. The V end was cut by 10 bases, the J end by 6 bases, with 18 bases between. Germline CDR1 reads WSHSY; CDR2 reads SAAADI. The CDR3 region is CATSAGKLYEKLFF. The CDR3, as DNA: TGCGCCACCTCGGCCGGGAAACTTTATGAAAAACTGTTTTTT.

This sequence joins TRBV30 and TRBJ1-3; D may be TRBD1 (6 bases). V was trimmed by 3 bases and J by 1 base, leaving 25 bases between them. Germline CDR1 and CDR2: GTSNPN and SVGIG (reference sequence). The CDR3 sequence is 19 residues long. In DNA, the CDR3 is TGTGCCTGGAGCGCCCCGGACCACAGGGTCGGGCTTTCTGGAAACACCATATATTTT. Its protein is CAWSAPDHRVGLSGNTIYF.

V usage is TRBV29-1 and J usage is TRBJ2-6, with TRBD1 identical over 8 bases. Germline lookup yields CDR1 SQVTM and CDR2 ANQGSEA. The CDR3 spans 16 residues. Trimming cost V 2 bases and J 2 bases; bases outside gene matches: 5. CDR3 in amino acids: CSVESGQGPGANVLTF. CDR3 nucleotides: TGCAGCGTTGAATCCGGACAGGGTCCTGGGGCCAACGTCCTGACTTTC.